The T cell receptor beta chain under discussion was sequenced for a study of metastatic and nonmetastatic thyroid tumors. TCRdb reassembled clones from the PCR reads with MiXCR. Of around 14,000 clones listed, about a quarter are singletons. Germline V CDR1 and CDR2: LNHNV, YYDKDF (reference sequence). The ends lost 0 bases at V and 8 bases at J; junction bases unmatched: 3. The CDR3 covers 14 residues. No patient had received any treatment before thyroid surgery. The source material was tumor tissue. The origin of this receptor is a female donor with papillary thyroid cancer or a benign thyroid nodule (not recorded which). Some clones in this sample may be carry-over from other donors' samples. The chain recombines TRBV15 with TRBJ2-3; TRBD1 agrees at 9 bases. CDR3 amino acids: CATSRDRTGATQYF. CDR3 bases: TGTGCCACCAGCAGAGATAGGACAGGGGCTACGCAGTATTTT. Combining the CDR3 with reference TRBV15 and TRBJ2-3 gives the whole variable domain DAMVIQNPRYQVTQFGKPVTLSCSQTLNHNVMYWYQQKSSQAPKLLFHYYDKDFNNEADTPDNFQSRRPNTSFCFLDIRSPGLGDTAMYLCATSRDRTGATQYFGPGTRLTVL.